Sequencing of this T cell receptor beta chain was carried out in a study of T cells after yellow fever vaccination (dated 2019 in TCRdb). For context, the study as a whole: The SMART-Seq v4 Ultra Low Input RNA kit was used to prepare libraries from fractions with low cell numbers. To follow T-cell clones before and after primary and booster YFV17D yellow fever vaccination, bulk TCR alpha and beta repertoires were sequenced over time. Two healthy male donors made up the cohort, one aged 18 to 29 years and the other aged 30 to 40 years. Blood samples were taken at several timepoints before and after primary and secondary immunization, and bulk PBMC replicates and cell subsets were isolated. Overall study outcomes, separate from this receptor: A small fraction of clonotypes appeared in both the CD4 and CD8 compartments, likely as a result of convergent recombination. Because the study included only a couple of donors, the extent to which the findings can be generalized is limited. FACS-sorted repertoires could contain abundant contaminating clonotypes from the bulk population, so computational filtering was required. Compared with the primary T-cell response, the secondary T-cell response was weaker but faster, peaking on day 5 rather than day 15. Most clones expanded after primary vaccination (almost 97% of CD4 and 80% to 90% of CD8) were re-detected after the booster, suggesting that broad memory maintenance occurred.

CDR1 and CDR2 are read off the germline V gene as SGHRS and YFSETQ. A distance of 12 bases separates the germline ends of V and J, which lose 4 bases and 6 bases respectively. The CDR3 sequence holds 13 residues, the cysteine and phenylalanine included. Here the CDR3 DNA is all that survives: 39 bases in frame from base 1. This clonotype was seen many times. The specificity of this receptor is unknown. No quality values exist for individual bases; no much larger clone is one base distant. The treatment or condition label corresponds to: live attenuated yellow fever vaccine strain. At each blood-draw timepoint, two biological replicates of bulk PBMCs were obtained. A standard Ficoll-Paque protocol was used to isolate PBMCs from peripheral blood. TriZol was used to extract RNA from bulk PBMCs, from CD4 and CD8 fractions, and from dextramer-positive and dextramer-negative fractions. The data were produced on an Illumina NovaSeq 6000. TCR cDNA was made using 5'RACE template switching, a step that added a universal primer site and unique molecular identifiers. Priming of cDNA synthesis was performed from both the TCR alpha and TCR beta constant segments. Library amplification used two PCR steps, and the second PCR step added sample barcodes and sequencing adapters. Libraries were sequenced on Illumina HiSeq 2500 (2x100 bp) or NovaSeq (2x150 bp). As for how the authors treated the data: MIGEC handled demultiplexing of reads and collapsing into UMI consensus sequences, while MiXCR performed V(D)J alignment. Clonotypes responding to the vaccine were identified with edgeR on replicate PBMC samples, with the criteria of FDR below 0.01 and a log2 fold change above 5 up to day 15. CD4 or CD8 identity was assigned to each bulk clonotype according to whether the clonotype was present at higher abundance in the sequenced CD4 repertoire or the sequenced CD8 repertoire. In TCRdb, the public reads were trimmed at Q25 with fastp and aligned with MiXCR, with productive beta chains retained. Each CDR3 protein gets just one entry, which takes the most common genes and DNA from the rows behind it. TCRdb assigned the V and J calls; the authors' analysis was not used. This sample is represented by 230,000 or so distinct CDR3 sequences; 3.6% of them were singletons. Of the sample, 15% to 20% is held by the ten largest clones.

The clonotype comes from a man younger than 35 who received the YFV17D yellow fever vaccine. The material sequenced was PBMCs, taken 15 days after the yellow fever booster vaccination. This sequence uses TRBV5-1 and TRBJ2-3; TRBD2 is a weak D gene call, 5 bases matching. In nucleotide form, the sequence is TGCGCCAGCAGCGGAGGACTGTCGGATACGCAGTATTTT. It specifies CASSGGLSDTQYF.